This TCR beta chain was identified in a study of control samples from healthy donors and cancer patients. Germline assignment: CDR1 KGHSH and CDR2 LQKENI. V was cut by 3 bases and J by 8 bases, with 17 bases left in between. The CDR3 runs 15 residues. Repertoires were generated with immunoSEQ multiplex PCR, while TCRdb's copy carries only in-frame clones and drops some. The sample lists around 150,000 clones; about 90% were seen once. The specimen sequenced was blood. V is TRBV18 and J is TRBJ2-1, with a possible D match to TRBD2 (5 bases). This sequence was found in a young man in good health. CDR3 nucleotide sequence: TGTGCCAGCTCACCGACTGAGGGAAGGGCACATGAGCAGTTCTTC. It specifies CASSPTEGRAHEQFF. Filled out from reference TRBV18 and TRBJ2-1, the complete variable domain reads NAGVMQNPRHLVRRRGQEARLRCSPMKGHSHVYWYRQLPEEGLKFMVYLQKENIIDESGMPKERFSAEFPKEGPSILRIQQVVRGDSAAYFCASSPTEGRAHEQFFGPGTRLTVL.